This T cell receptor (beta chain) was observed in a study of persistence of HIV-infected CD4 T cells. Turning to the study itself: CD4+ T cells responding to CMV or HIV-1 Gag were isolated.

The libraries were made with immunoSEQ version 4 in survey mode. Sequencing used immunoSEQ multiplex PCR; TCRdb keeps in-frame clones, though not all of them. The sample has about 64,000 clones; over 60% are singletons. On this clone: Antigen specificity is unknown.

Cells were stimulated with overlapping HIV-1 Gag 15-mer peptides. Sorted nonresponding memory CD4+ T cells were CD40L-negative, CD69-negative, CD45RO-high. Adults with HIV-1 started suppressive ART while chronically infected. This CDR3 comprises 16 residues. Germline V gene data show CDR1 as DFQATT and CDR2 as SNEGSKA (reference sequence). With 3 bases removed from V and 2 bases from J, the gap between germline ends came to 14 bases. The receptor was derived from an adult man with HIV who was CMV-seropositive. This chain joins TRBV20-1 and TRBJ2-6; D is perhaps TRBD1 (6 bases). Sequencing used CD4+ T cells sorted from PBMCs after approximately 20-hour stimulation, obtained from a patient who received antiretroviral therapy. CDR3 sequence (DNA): TGCAGTGCTAGTCCTCACACAGGGCCTGGGGCCAACGTCCTGACTTTC. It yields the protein CSASPHTGPGANVLTF.